Given below is one T cell receptor (beta chain) in context. V was shortened by 2 bases and J by 1 base, with 5 bases between the two germline ends. The V gene's germline CDR1 is LGHDT and CDR2 YNNKEL (reference sequence). The CDR3 extends over 13 amino acids. This record belongs to a study of blood T cell repertoires in COVID-19. Sequencing was performed with immunoSEQ multiplex PCR; in TCRdb, only in-frame clones are kept and a portion is missing. The sample yields 200,000 to 250,000 clones, around 84% seen once. Participants reported their clinical history, and cohort assignment relied on those reports.

The sequence came from a man under 40 with acute COVID-19. Input material: PBMCs or T cells enriched from blood (not recorded which). This chain joins TRBV3-1 (or the pseudogene TRBV3-2) and TRBJ1-1; no clear D gene. The CDR3, as DNA: TGTGCCAGCAGCCAAAACAGGAACACTGAAGCTTTCTTT. Translated, it gives CASSQNRNTEAFF.